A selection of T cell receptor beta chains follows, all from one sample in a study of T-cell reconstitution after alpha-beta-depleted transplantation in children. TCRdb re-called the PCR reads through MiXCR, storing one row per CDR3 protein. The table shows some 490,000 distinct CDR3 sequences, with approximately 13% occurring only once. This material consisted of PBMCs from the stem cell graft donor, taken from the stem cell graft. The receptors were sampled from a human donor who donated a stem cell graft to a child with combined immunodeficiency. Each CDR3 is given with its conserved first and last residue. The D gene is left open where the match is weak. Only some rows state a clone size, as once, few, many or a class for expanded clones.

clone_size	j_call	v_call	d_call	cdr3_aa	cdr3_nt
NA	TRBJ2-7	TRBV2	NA	CASSEGERSAYEQYF	TGTGCCAGCAGCGAGGGGGAGAGGAGCGCATACGAGCAGTACTTC
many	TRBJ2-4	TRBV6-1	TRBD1	CASTRTGLGAKNIQYF	TGTGCCAGCACTAGGACAGGTCTAGGAGCCAAAAACATTCAGTACTTC
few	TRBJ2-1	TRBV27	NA	CASSFRAYNEQFF	TGTGCCAGCAGTTTTCGGGCCTACAATGAGCAGTTCTTC
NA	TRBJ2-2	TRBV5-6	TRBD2	CASSRLAGGKNTGELFF	TGTGCCAGCAGCCGACTAGCGGGAGGGAAGAACACCGGGGAGCTGTTTTTT
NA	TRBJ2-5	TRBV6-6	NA	CASSSGDIETQYF	TGTGCCAGCAGTTCAGGGGATATAGAGACCCAGTACTTC
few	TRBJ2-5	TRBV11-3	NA	CASSHLNILETQYF	TGTGCCAGCAGCCATCTGAACATCCTCGAGACCCAGTACTTC
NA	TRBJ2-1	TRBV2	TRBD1	CASRTGNKNEQFF	TGTGCCAGTCGGACAGGGAATAAGAATGAGCAGTTCTTC
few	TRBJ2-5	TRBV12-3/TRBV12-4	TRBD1	CASSKPLTGPQETQYF	TGTGCCAGCAGTAAACCACTGACAGGGCCGCAAGAGACCCAGTACTTC
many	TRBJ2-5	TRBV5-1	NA	CASSFVQGAQETQYF	TGCGCCAGCAGCTTTGTGCAGGGCGCTCAAGAGACCCAGTACTTC
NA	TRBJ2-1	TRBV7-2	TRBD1	CASSLFAGTGEYNEQFF	TGTGCCAGCAGCTTATTTGCCGGGACAGGGGAATACAATGAGCAGTTCTTC
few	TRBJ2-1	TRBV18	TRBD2	CASSPRTSGSGNEQFF	TGTGCCAGCTCACCCCGGACTAGCGGGAGCGGCAATGAGCAGTTCTTC
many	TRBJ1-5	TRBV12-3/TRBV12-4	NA	CASSLLGEGGKPQHF	TGTGCCAGCAGCTTACTCGGAGAAGGGGGAAAGCCCCAGCATTTT
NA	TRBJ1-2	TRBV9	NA	CASSVAQGLHYGYTF	TGTGCCAGCAGCGTAGCACAGGGACTGCACTATGGCTACACCTTC
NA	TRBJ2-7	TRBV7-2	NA	CASSLGRDVVGQYF	TGTGCCAGCAGCTTAGGCAGGGATGTAGTAGGACAGTACTTC
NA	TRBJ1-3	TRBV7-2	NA	CANSLGGYGNTIYF	TGTGCCAACAGCTTAGGGGGATACGGAAACACCATATATTTT
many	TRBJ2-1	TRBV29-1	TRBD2	CSVASGGAPYNEQFF	TGCAGCGTCGCGAGCGGGGGGGCCCCTTACAATGAGCAGTTCTTC
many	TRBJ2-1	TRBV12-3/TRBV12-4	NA	CASTKTVLHEQFF	TGTGCCAGCACCAAGACAGTCCTCCATGAGCAGTTCTTC
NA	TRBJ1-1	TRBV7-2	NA	CASSWGLTPENTEAFF	TGTGCCAGCAGCTGGGGGCTGACACCAGAAAACACTGAAGCTTTCTTT
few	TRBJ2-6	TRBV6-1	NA	CASTPYSGANVLTF	TGTGCCAGCACCCCTTACTCTGGGGCCAACGTCCTGACTTTC
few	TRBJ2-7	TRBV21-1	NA	CASSGGERAYEQYF	TGTGCCAGCAGCGGGGGAGAAAGAGCCTACGAGCAGTACTTC
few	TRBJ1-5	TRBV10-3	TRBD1	CAISESTGHQPQHF	TGTGCCATCAGTGAGTCGACAGGGCATCAGCCCCAGCATTTT
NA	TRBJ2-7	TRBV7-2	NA	CASSLRFYEQYF	TGTGCCAGCAGCTTAAGGTTCTACGAGCAGTACTTC
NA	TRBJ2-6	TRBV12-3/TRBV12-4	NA	CASSFWVSNSGANVLTF	TGTGCCAGCAGTTTTTGGGTTTCGAACTCTGGGGCCAACGTCCTGACTTTC
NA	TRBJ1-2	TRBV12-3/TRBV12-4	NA	CASSQTGSGYTF	TGTGCCAGCAGTCAAACAGGGAGCGGCTACACCTTC
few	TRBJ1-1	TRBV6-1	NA	CASRRGRQNTEAFF	TGTGCCAGCAGGCGAGGACGGCAGAACACTGAAGCTTTCTTT
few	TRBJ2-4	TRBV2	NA	CASSEGEEGKNIQYF	TGTGCCAGCAGTGAAGGGGAGGAAGGCAAAAACATTCAGTACTTC
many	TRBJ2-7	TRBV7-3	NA	CASSLYASSYEQYF	TGTGCCAGCAGCCTTTATGCGTCTTCCTACGAGCAGTACTTC
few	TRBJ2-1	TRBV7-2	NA	CASQKGASLNNEQFF	TGTGCCAGCCAAAAAGGGGCTAGCTTAAACAATGAGCAGTTCTTC
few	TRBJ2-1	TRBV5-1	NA	CASSYTGDEQFF	TGCGCCAGCAGCTACACCGGGGATGAGCAGTTCTTC
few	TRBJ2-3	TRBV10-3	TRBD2	CAIRTGLAGEADTQYF	TGTGCCATCAGAACGGGACTAGCGGGAGAAGCAGATACGCAGTATTTT
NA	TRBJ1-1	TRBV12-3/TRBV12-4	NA	CASSLLTGAPGTEAFF	TGTGCCAGCAGTTTATTAACGGGGGCGCCGGGCACTGAAGCTTTCTTT
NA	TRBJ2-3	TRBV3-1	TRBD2	CASCLQSGGPRGTDTQYF	TGTGCCAGCTGCCTCCAGAGCGGGGGGCCACGCGGTACAGATACGCAGTATTTT
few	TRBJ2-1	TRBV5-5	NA	CASGSGGNEQFF	TGTGCCAGTGGCTCTGGGGGGAATGAGCAGTTCTTC
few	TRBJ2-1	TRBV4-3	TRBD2	CASSQGTGGGAYNEQFF	TGCGCCAGCAGCCAAGGAACGGGGGGTGGGGCCTACAATGAGCAGTTCTTC
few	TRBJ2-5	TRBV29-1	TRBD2	CSVELAGDQETQYF	TGCAGCGTTGAGCTAGCGGGCGACCAAGAGACCCAGTACTTC
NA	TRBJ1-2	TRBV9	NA	CASSAKGPRADGYTF	TGTGCCAGCAGCGCCAAAGGGCCCAGGGCGGATGGCTACACCTTC
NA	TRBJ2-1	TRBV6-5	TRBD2	CASSYGGGGGADNEQFF	TGTGCCAGCAGTTACGGAGGGGGCGGGGGGGCCGACAATGAGCAGTTCTTC
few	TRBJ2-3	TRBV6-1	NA	CASRETASTDTQYF	TGTGCCAGCAGAGAAACAGCTAGCACAGATACGCAGTATTTT
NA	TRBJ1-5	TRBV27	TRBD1	CASRKTGGPWGDSNQPQHF	TGTGCCAGCAGAAAAACAGGGGGCCCGTGGGGGGATAGCAATCAGCCCCAGCATTTT
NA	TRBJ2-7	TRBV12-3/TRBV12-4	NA	CASSPSGGRTYEQYF	TGTGCCAGCAGTCCCTCCGGGGGTCGAACCTACGAGCAGTACTTC
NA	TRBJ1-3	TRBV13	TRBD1	CASSSEGQRVSGNTIYF	TGTGCCAGCAGCTCAGAGGGACAGCGGGTCTCTGGAAACACCATATATTTT
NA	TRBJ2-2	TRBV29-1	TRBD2	CSVSGRAPTGELFF	TGCAGCGTTAGCGGGAGGGCCCCTACCGGGGAGCTGTTTTTT
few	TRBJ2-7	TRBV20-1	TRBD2	CSARAEGGGGSYEQYF	TGCAGTGCTAGAGCAGAGGGCGGGGGAGGCTCCTACGAGCAGTACTTC
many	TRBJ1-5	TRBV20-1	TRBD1	CSAEGWDRDQWGNQPQHF	TGCAGTGCTGAGGGGTGGGACAGGGACCAATGGGGCAATCAGCCCCAGCATTTT
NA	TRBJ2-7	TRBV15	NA	CATSIRDGPYEQYF	TGTGCCACCAGCATTCGGGACGGACCCTACGAGCAGTACTTC
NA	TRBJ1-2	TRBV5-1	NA	CASSLVVGRANYGYTF	TGCGCCAGCAGCTTGGTCGTGGGGAGAGCTAACTATGGCTACACCTTC
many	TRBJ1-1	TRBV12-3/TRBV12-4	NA	CASSLRGVMVSEAFF	TGTGCCAGCAGTCTCAGGGGAGTAATGGTTAGCGAAGCTTTCTTT
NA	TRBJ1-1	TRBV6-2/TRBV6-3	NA	CASSYSRVLNTEAFF	TGTGCCAGCAGTTACTCCCGGGTTTTGAACACTGAAGCTTTCTTT
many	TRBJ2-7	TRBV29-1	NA	CSAQSYEQYF	TGCAGCGCTCAATCCTACGAGCAGTACTTC
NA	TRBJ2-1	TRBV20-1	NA	CSARNALRNEQFF	TGCAGTGCTCGAAACGCACTGCGGAATGAGCAGTTCTTC
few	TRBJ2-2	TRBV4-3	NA	CASSPMYPAGELFF	TGCGCCAGCAGCCCCATGTACCCGGCCGGGGAGCTGTTTTTT